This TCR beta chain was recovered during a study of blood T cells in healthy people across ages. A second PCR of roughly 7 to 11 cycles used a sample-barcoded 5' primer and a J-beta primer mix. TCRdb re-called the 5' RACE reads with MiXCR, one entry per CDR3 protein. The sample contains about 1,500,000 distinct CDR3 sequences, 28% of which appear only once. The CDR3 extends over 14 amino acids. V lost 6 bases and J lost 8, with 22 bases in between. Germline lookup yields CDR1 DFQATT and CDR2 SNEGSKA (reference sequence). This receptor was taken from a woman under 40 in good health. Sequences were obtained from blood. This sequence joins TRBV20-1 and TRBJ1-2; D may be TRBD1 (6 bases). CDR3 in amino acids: CSATRDTDWGGYTF. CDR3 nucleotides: TGCAGTGCCACCCGGGACACGGATTGGGGCGGCTACACCTTC.